One sample yielded the 21 T cell receptor beta chains listed below, sequenced in a study of control samples from healthy donors and cancer patients. Sequencing was performed with immunoSEQ multiplex PCR; in TCRdb, only in-frame clones are kept and a portion is missing. There are under 100,000 clones in the sample; about 88% occur only once, and 9% to 10% lies in the top ten. The sequencing input was PBMCs. The receptor source for this set is a woman aged 45-65 years with colorectal cancer.

The chain couples TRBV24-1 to TRBJ2-5, with 9 bases identical to TRBD1. The CDR3 consists of 15 residues. V trimming: 4 bases; J trimming: 5 bases; junction bases outside the gene matches: 7. Germline lookup yields CDR1 KGHDR and CDR2 SFDVKD. The CDR3: CATSESGQGGETQYF. The CDR3 nucleotides are TGTGCCACCAGTGAATCGGGACAGGGCGGGGAGACCCAGTACTTC.

This clone showed up just a few times. The chain combines TRBV6-5 with TRBJ1-4, with D possibly TRBD1 on 5 matching bases. CDR1 MNHEY and CDR2 SVGAGI come from the germline V gene. This CDR3 is built from 14 residues. V lost 6 bases, J lost 4 bases, and 12 bases lay in between. CDR3 in amino acids: CASRPQGGNEKLFF. The CDR3 DNA reads TGTGCCAGCAGGCCCCAGGGTGGTAATGAAAAACTGTTTTTT.

The chain uses TRBV6-5 and TRBJ2-5; D possibly corresponds to TRBD2 (6 bases). Trimming took off 2 bases at V and 4 bases at J, with 14 bases between the two ends. CDR1 is MNHEY, CDR2 SVGAGI, per germline. There are 15 residues in the CDR3. The CDR3, as DNA: TGTGCCAGCAGTTACGGGTGGGGAGGTCTAGAGACCCAGTACTTC. Its protein is CASSYGWGGLETQYF.

The chain uses TRBV13 and TRBJ2-4, with D unresolved. This CDR3 has 15 amino acids. V was trimmed by 2 bases and J by 0 bases, leaving 8 bases between them. Germline values: CDR1 PRHDT, CDR2 FYEKMQ (reference sequence). For the CDR3, the DNA is TGTGCCAGCAGCTTATGGCAGCCAGCCAAAAACATTCAGTACTTC. Residues: CASSLWQPAKNIQYF.

CDR3 in DNA: TGTGCCACCAGTGTAACTAGCGGGGGGACTACAGATACGCAGTATTTT. Encoded protein: CATSVTSGGTTDTQYF. The chain recombines TRBV24-1 with TRBJ2-3; 12 bases match TRBD2. With 5 bases clipped from V and 3 bases from J, the junction kept 5 bases outside the gene matches. The CDR3 has 16 residues. Germline CDR1 KGHDR, CDR2 SFDVKD.

As DNA, the CDR3 is TGTGCCATCAGTGAGCGCAGGGGCAGCAACACTGAAGCTTTCTTT. This translates into CAISERRGSNTEAFF. This chain uses TRBV10-3 with TRBJ1-1, with D perhaps TRBD1 (6 bases). The CDR3 length is 15 residues. Per the germline V gene, CDR1 is ENHRY and CDR2 is SYGVKD. The V end lost 2 bases, the J end lost 2 bases, and 12 bases lay between the germline ends.

V gene TRBV3-1 (or the pseudogene TRBV3-2) combines with J gene TRBJ1-6; tentatively, D is TRBD1 (5 bases). V lost 6 bases, J lost 10 bases, and 16 bases lay in between. CDR3 length: 14 amino acids. Per germline, CDR1 LGHDT and CDR2 YNNKEL (reference sequence). This chain's CDR3 is CASSHSGGKSPLHF. The DNA of the CDR3 is TGTGCCAGCAGTCACTCGGGGGGGAAATCACCCCTCCACTTT.

This clone was found a few times. The J gene is TRBJ1-2, the V gene TRBV28; unclear D gene. V was cut by 4 bases and J by 8 bases, with 8 bases left in between. The CDR3 has 11 residues. Germline V gene sequence: CDR1 MDHEN, CDR2 SYDVKM. In DNA, the CDR3 is TGTGCCAGCAGTTCGCGGTCGGGCTACACCTTC. Protein product: CASSSRSGYTF.

This chain uses TRBV11-3 with TRBJ2-2; D not resolved. CDR3 length: 13 amino acids. The germline CDR1 and CDR2 sequences are SGHNT and YENEEA. The V end was cut by 1 base, the J end by 6 bases, with 6 bases between. CDR3 sequence: CASSLVRAGELFF. For the CDR3, the DNA is TGTGCCAGCAGCTTAGTTCGGGCCGGGGAGCTGTTTTTT.

The rearrangement joins TRBV5-1 to TRBJ2-5; D is undetermined. V gave up 6 bases and J gave up 2 bases, with 14 bases separating them. In germline, CDR1 is SGHRS, CDR2 YFSETQ. CDR3 length equals 14 residues. CDR3 sequence reads: CASTKFGPQETQYF. CDR3 coding DNA: TGCGCCAGCACGAAATTCGGACCTCAAGAGACCCAGTACTTC.

The rearrangement uses TRBV28 and TRBJ2-2; D unresolved. The V and J ends lost 2 bases and 5 bases respectively, with 12 bases between them. The CDR3 contains 15 residues. CDR1 and CDR2 (germline): MDHEN, SYDVKM. Written as DNA, the CDR3 is TGTGCCAGCAGTTTAGAAGGAAAGGGAACCGGGGAGCTGTTTTTT. Amino acid sequence: CASSLEGKGTGELFF.

V is TRBV9 and J is TRBJ1-2; D unclear. The CDR3 spans 13 residues. The V gene lost 4 bases and the J gene lost 4 bases, with 11 bases spanning the gap. Germline V gene sequence: CDR1 SGDLS, CDR2 YYNGEE. The CDR3 loop reads CASSPDLSYGYTF. The CDR3 nucleotides are TGTGCCAGCAGCCCAGACTTGAGCTATGGCTACACCTTC.

Note on this clone: This may arise from a read error, as a much more abundant clone is one base away. CDR3 bases: TGCGCCAGCCGTGGACGGGGGGACCGCTACACTGAAGCTTTCTTT. Translation: CASRGRGDRYTEAFF. V is TRBV10-1 and J is TRBJ1-1; possibly TRBD1 for D (5 bases). CDR1 is WNHNN, CDR2 SYGVQD, per germline (reference sequence). This CDR3 comprises 15 residues. V lost 8 bases and J lost 3, with 19 bases in between.

The V call is TRBV19, the J call TRBJ2-2, with 7 bases aligning to TRBD1. The germline gives CDR1 LNHDA, CDR2 SQIVND (reference sequence). The CDR3 runs 13 residues. V trimming: 8 bases; J trimming: 6 bases; junction bases outside the gene matches: 6. The CDR3 reads CASSIGGSGELFF. DNA of the CDR3: TGTGCCAGTTCTATAGGGGGCTCCGGGGAGCTGTTTTTT.

The CDR3 loop reads CASSPRQGPNTEAFF. For the CDR3, the DNA is TGCGCCAGCAGCCCTAGACAGGGGCCGAACACTGAAGCTTTCTTT. This rearrangement joins TRBV5-1 to TRBJ1-1, with 8 bases fitting TRBD1. The germline V gene encodes CDR1 SGHRS and CDR2 YFSETQ. There are 15 residues in the CDR3. J lost 1 base, V lost 4 bases, and 6 bases had no gene match.

The chain joins TRBV6-5 to TRBJ1-2; 7 bases line up with TRBD1. With V trimmed by 8 bases and J by 3 bases, 3 bases remained unmatched. Germline assignment: CDR1 MNHEY and CDR2 SVGAGI. CDR3 length: 12 residues. CDR3 loop: CASYDRDYGYTF. The CDR3 DNA reads TGTGCCAGCTACGACAGGGACTATGGCTACACCTTC.

The chain couples TRBV3-1 (or the pseudogene TRBV3-2) to TRBJ1-2; 9 bases map to TRBD1. Trimming removed 6 bases from V and 4 bases from J; junction bases left unmatched: 9. The germline V gene encodes CDR1 LGHDT and CDR2 YNNKEL (reference sequence). The CDR3 totals 15 residues. The CDR3 is CASSTGQGNVYGYTF. CDR3 bases: TGTGCCAGCAGTACAGGACAGGGGAATGTCTATGGCTACACCTTC.

In DNA, the CDR3 is TGTGCCAGCAGTTTAGCGGGGGGCCGCGTAGAGACCCAGTACTTC. Amino acid sequence: CASSLAGGRVETQYF. The rearrangement uses TRBV9 and TRBJ2-5, with 10 bases that match TRBD2. CDR1 is SGDLS and CDR2 is YYNGEE in the germline V gene. V was pared by 5 bases and J by 4 bases, with 8 bases of the junction left unmatched. The CDR3 length is 15 residues.

The V call is TRBV27, the J call TRBJ2-2, with D possibly matching TRBD2 (6 bases). Per the germline V gene, CDR1 is MNHEY and CDR2 is SMNVEV (reference sequence). Trimming took off 3 bases at V and 0 bases at J, with 14 bases between the two ends. The CDR3 has 17 residues. CDR3 in DNA: TGTGCCAGCAGTTTCCTCGCTAGCGCCTCGAACACCGGGGAGCTGTTTTTT. As protein: CASSFLASASNTGELFF.

V and J are TRBV15 and TRBJ1-5, with TRBD1 as a possible D gene (5 bases). Trimming removed 0 bases from V and 7 bases from J, with 13 bases in between. CDR3 size: 15 residues. From germline, CDR1 is LNHNV and CDR2 YYDKDF (reference sequence). In nucleotides, the CDR3 is TGTGCCACCAGCAGAGATGGGAGGAGGGACCAGCCCCAGCATTTT. Translation: CATSRDGRRDQPQHF.

This chain joins TRBV27 and TRBJ1-1; 8 bases fit TRBD1. Germline V lookup: CDR1 MNHEY, CDR2 SMNVEV (reference sequence). This CDR3 region has 16 residues. V shed 2 bases, J shed 7 bases, and the junction held 12 bases outside the gene matches. CDR3 DNA sequence: TGTGCCAGCAGTTTAACGAGGACAGGGAAGACTGGTGAAGCTTTCTTT. Amino acid sequence: CASSLTRTGKTGEAFF.